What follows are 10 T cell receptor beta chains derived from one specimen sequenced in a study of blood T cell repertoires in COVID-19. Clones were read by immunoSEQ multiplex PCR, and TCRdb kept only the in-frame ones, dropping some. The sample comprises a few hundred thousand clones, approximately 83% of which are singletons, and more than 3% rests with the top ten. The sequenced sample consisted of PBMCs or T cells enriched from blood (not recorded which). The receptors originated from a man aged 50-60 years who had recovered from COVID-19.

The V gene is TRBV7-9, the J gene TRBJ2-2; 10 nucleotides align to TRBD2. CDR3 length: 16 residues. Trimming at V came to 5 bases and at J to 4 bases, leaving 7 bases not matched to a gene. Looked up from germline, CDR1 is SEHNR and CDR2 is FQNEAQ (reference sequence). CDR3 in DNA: TGTGCCAGCAGCCCAAGGACTAGCGGACCCACCGGGGAGCTGTTTTTT. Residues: CASSPRTSGPTGELFF.

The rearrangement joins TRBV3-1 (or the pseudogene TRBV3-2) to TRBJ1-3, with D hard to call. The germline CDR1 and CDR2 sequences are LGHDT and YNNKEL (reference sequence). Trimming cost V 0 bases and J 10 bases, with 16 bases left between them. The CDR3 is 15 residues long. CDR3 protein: CASSQERHGRATIYF. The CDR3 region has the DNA TGTGCCAGCAGCCAAGAGAGGCACGGGCGGGCGACCATATATTTT.

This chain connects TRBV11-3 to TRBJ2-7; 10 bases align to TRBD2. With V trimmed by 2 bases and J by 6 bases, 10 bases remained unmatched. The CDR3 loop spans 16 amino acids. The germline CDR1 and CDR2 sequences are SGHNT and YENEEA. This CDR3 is CASSLQALAGVREQYF. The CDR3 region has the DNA TGTGCCAGCAGCTTACAGGCCCTAGCGGGAGTCCGCGAGCAGTACTTC.

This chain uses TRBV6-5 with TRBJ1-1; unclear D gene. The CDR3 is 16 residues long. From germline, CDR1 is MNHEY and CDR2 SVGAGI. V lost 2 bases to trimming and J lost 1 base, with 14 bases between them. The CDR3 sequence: CASSYITQRGNTEAFF. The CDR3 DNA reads TGTGCCAGCAGTTACATTACCCAACGGGGGAACACTGAAGCTTTCTTT.

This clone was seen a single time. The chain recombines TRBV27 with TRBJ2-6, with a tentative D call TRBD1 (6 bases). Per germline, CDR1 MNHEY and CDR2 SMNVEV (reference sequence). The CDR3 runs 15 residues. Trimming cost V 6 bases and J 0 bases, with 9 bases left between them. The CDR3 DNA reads TGTGCCAGCAGGAAGACAGGCTCTGGGGCCAACGTCCTGACTTTC. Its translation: CASRKTGSGANVLTF.

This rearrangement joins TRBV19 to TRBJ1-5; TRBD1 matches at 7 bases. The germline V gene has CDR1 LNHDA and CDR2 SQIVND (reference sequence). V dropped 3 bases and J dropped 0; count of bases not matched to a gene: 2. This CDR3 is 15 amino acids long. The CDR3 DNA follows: TGTGCCAGTAGTATTCGACAGGGTAGCAATCAGCCCCAGCATTTT. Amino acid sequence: CASSIRQGSNQPQHF.

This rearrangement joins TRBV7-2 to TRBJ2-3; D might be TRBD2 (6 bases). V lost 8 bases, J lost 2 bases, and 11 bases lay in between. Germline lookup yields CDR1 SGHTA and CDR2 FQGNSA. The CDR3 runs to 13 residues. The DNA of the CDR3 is TGTGCCAGCTTGGCGGGACCCACAGATACGCAGTATTTT. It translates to CASLAGPTDTQYF.

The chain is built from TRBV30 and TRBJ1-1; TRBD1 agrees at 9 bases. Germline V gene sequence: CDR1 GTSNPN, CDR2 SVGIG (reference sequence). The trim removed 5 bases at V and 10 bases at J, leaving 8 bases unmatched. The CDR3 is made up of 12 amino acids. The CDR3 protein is CAWYRDREAAFF. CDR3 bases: TGTGCCTGGTACCGGGACAGGGAAGCAGCTTTCTTT.

The CDR3 is CASSSLQGDTEAFF. As DNA, the CDR3 is TGCGCCAGCAGCTCACTCCAGGGCGACACTGAAGCTTTCTTT. The rearrangement links TRBV5-1 to TRBJ1-1, with D maybe TRBD1 (5 bases). V was clipped by 3 bases and J by 3 bases, with 12 bases between them. This CDR3 is 14 amino acids long. Germline CDR1 SGHRS, CDR2 YFSETQ.

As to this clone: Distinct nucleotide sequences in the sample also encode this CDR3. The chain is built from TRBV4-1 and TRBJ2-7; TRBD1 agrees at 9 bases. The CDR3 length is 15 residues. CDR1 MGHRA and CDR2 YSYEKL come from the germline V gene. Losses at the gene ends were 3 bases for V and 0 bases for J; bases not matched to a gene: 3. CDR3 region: CASSHRDRDSYEQYF. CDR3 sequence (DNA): TGCGCCAGCAGCCACCGGGACAGGGACTCCTACGAGCAGTACTTC.